This record concerns one TCR beta chain sequence. Its antigen is unidentified. This sample stems from a study of graft-versus-host responses after intestinal transplantation. Across the study: Anti-thymocyte globulin induction preceded approximately three years of tacrolimus and steroid maintenance in all recipients. Findings of the study overall: GvH clones surfaced in recipient marrow, some emerging earlier in ileum or blood. Early after transplant, HvG clones declined as circulating GvH clones peaked. Some patients had graft-donor T cell macrochimerism. In their allografts, the ratios of graft-versus-host to host-versus-graft T cell clones were high.

Assay: immunoSEQ multiplex PCR; the TCRdb copy retains only in-frame clones and omits some. The sample has almost 85,000 clones, roughly 89% seen once. CDR1 is SGHAT, CDR2 FQNNGV, per germline. The V and J ends lost 2 bases and 1 base respectively, with 5 bases between them. The CDR3 totals 13 residues. This TCR was recovered from a human donor who received an intestinal transplant. V and J are TRBV11-2 and TRBJ1-1; D is unclear. Sequencing was performed on unstimulated CD4+ T cells sorted from spleen or lymph node cells, taken before intestinal transplant. CDR3 DNA sequence: TGTGCCAGCAGCTTATCAGGGAACACTGAAGCTTTCTTT. It encodes CASSLSGNTEAFF.